This TCR beta chain emerged from a study of OX40 agonist ivuxolimab in advanced cancers. Study in general: A diagnosis of hepatocellular carcinoma, melanoma, renal cell or head and neck cancer was present in dose-escalation patients.

CDR1 is SGDLS, CDR2 YYNGEE, per germline. Between the trimmed V and J ends, which lost 0 bases and 4 bases, there was a span of 19 bases. CDR3 length: 18 amino acids. The method was immunoSEQ multiplex PCR; TCRdb's version includes in-frame clones alone and lacks a portion of them. The top ten hold over 8.5% of the sample, which has about 21,000 clones, around nine tenths seen once. This specimen consisted of CD4+ or CD8+ T cells sorted from blood, obtained in a trial of the OX40 agonist ivuxolimab. The V call is TRBV9, the J call TRBJ1-4; maybe TRBD1 (6 bases). This TCR was sampled from an adult with an advanced solid tumor such as melanoma, head and neck, liver or kidney cancer. The CDR3 here is CASSVAGGIIGSNEKLFF. In nucleotides, the CDR3 is TGTGCCAGCAGCGTAGCCGGGGGCATAATTGGTAGTAATGAAAAACTGTTTTTT.